This section outlines one TCR beta chain sequence together with its context. The record originates from a study of blood T cell repertoires in COVID-19. Overall study context: Sites across the United States, Italy and Spain contributed samples from acute and convalescent COVID-19.

Clones were read by immunoSEQ multiplex PCR, and TCRdb kept only the in-frame ones, dropping some. The sample has approximately 400,000 clones; 80% to 85% are singletons. The material sequenced was PBMCs or T cells enriched from blood (not recorded which). This receptor was obtained from a woman aged 45-60 years who had recovered from COVID-19.

CDR3 region: CASSYVWRSGRLQETQYF. CDR3 sequence (DNA): TGTGCCAGCAGCTATGTTTGGAGGAGCGGGAGGCTACAAGAGACCCAGTACTTC. This sequence joins TRBV3-1 (or the pseudogene TRBV3-2) and TRBJ2-5, with 9 bases that match TRBD2. Germline V gene data show CDR1 as LGHDT and CDR2 as YNNKEL (reference sequence). J gave up 2 bases and V 5 bases, and 15 bases lay outside the gene matches. CDR3 size: 18 residues.